This T cell receptor beta chain came from a study of blood T cell repertoires in COVID-19. This CDR3 spans 14 amino acids. The germline CDR1 and CDR2 sequences are LNHNV and YYDKDF (reference sequence). V was pared by 0 bases and J by 7 bases, with 12 bases between. TCRdb keeps only in-frame clones here, not all; method: immunoSEQ multiplex PCR. The table records roughly 230,000 clones, around 83% of them present only once. V gene TRBV15 combines with J gene TRBJ1-2, with D hard to call. This clonotype was obtained from a man aged 35 to 55 with active or convalescent COVID-19. Sequencing was done on a sample of peripheral blood. CDR3 residues: CATSRDAAVPGYTF. The CDR3 coding sequence is TGTGCCACCAGCAGAGATGCGGCAGTCCCTGGCTACACCTTC.